The rows below give T cell receptor beta chains drawn from one sample of a study of blood T cell repertoires in COVID-19. Assay used: immunoSEQ multiplex PCR; TCRdb lists only in-frame clones, some missing. The sample records approximately 400,000 clones, approximately 89% being singletons. Sequencing was done on a sample of peripheral blood. Receptors originate from a woman aged 50 to 60 with COVID-19, enrolled during active disease. CDR3s include the opening cysteine and the closing phenylalanine or tryptophan. A D gene is named only where the DNA matches it firmly. A clone size is listed for some rows: how often the clone was seen (once, few, many), or a class if it is expanded.

CDR3 length,D gene,clone size,J gene,V gene,CDR3 protein,CDR3 DNA
16,.,.,TRBJ2-1,TRBV13,CASSPSTGGGSNEQFF,TGTGCCAGCAGCCCATCGACAGGAGGAGGCTCCAATGAGCAGTTCTTC
15,TRBD2,.,TRBJ2-2,TRBV6-5,CASSKGTTNTGELFF,TGTGCCAGCAGCAAAGGGACTACAAACACCGGGGAGCTGTTTTTT
14,.,few,TRBJ1-1,TRBV28,CASSTWGLNTEAFF,TGTGCCAGCAGTACGTGGGGCCTGAACACTGAAGCTTTCTTT
14,TRBD1,.,TRBJ1-4,TRBV6-4,CASSDEGTGRKLFF,TGTGCCAGCAGTGACGAGGGGACAGGGAGAAAACTGTTTTTT
14,.,.,TRBJ2-1,TRBV7-2,CASSFGTGNDEQFF,TGTGCCAGCAGCTTCGGTACAGGAAACGATGAGCAGTTCTTC
13,.,.,TRBJ1-1,TRBV2,CASAAVMNTEAFF,TGTGCCAGCGCGGCAGTCATGAACACTGAAGCTTTCTTT
20,TRBD1,.,TRBJ1-4,TRBV5-1,CASSLLAGQGRFATNEKLFF,TGCGCCAGCAGCTTACTTGCGGGACAGGGCAGGTTTGCAACTAATGAAAAACTGTTTTTT
15,.,.,TRBJ1-5,TRBV6-1,CASSEQDYSNQPQHF,TGTGCCAGCAGTGAACAGGATTATAGCAATCAGCCCCAGCATTTT
14,.,.,TRBJ1-1,TRBV7-8,CASSFFIQGTEAFF,TGTGCCAGCAGCTTCTTTATCCAGGGCACTGAAGCTTTCTTT
14,.,.,TRBJ2-7,TRBV30,CALLTSQSGYEQYF,TGTGCCCTCTTGACTAGTCAGTCAGGATACGAGCAGTACTTC
15,TRBD1,.,TRBJ2-7,TRBV3-1/TRBV3-2,CASSRETGGAYEQYF,TGTGCCAGCAGCCGAGAGACAGGGGGGGCTTACGAGCAGTACTTC
15,.,.,TRBJ2-3,TRBV18,CASSPLRGTTDTQYF,TGTGCCAGCTCACCTCTTCGGGGAACCACAGATACGCAGTATTTT
15,.,.,TRBJ2-3,TRBV7-2,CASSLQSREFDTQYF,TGTGCCAGCAGCCTACAATCCCGGGAGTTCGATACGCAGTATTTT
13,TRBD1,once,TRBJ2-7,TRBV27,CASSSTGVTGQYF,TGTGCCAGCAGTTCCACAGGGGTAACAGGGCAGTACTTC
12,.,.,TRBJ2-7,TRBV28,CASSTPSVEQYF,TGTGCCAGCAGTACCCCTAGCGTCGAGCAGTACTTC
15,.,.,TRBJ2-1,TRBV7-2,CASSSAASSYNEQFF,TGTGCCAGCAGCTCAGCAGCGAGCTCCTACAATGAGCAGTTCTTC
14,TRBD1,.,TRBJ2-7,TRBV4-1,CASSPSGQTYEQYF,TGCGCCAGCAGCCCATCGGGACAGACCTACGAGCAGTACTTC
14,.,.,TRBJ1-1,TRBV6-1,CASSEARDRDLAFF,TGTGCCAGCAGTGAAGCGCGGGACCGGGACTTAGCTTTCTTT
12,TRBD1,.,TRBJ1-4,TRBV2,CAGGTGREKLFF,TGTGCCGGGGGGACAGGTCGGGAAAAACTGTTTTTT
18,TRBD1,.,TRBJ1-1,TRBV25-1,CASSEHTGTGEPGTEAFF,TGTGCCAGCAGTGAACATACCGGGACAGGGGAGCCGGGCACTGAAGCTTTCTTT
17,TRBD1,.,TRBJ1-2,TRBV4-1,CASSHDPWTGRHYGYTF,TGCGCCAGCAGCCACGACCCCTGGACAGGGCGGCACTATGGCTACACCTTC
16,.,few,TRBJ1-1,TRBV9,CASSVDRGVSGTEAFF,TGTGCCAGCAGCGTAGATAGAGGCGTATCCGGCACTGAAGCTTTCTTT
12,.,few,TRBJ2-1,TRBV7-9,CASSSDSNEQFF,TGTGCCAGCAGCTCGGACTCTAATGAGCAGTTCTTC
13,.,once,TRBJ1-2,TRBV5-1,CASSSVGDYGYTF,TGCGCCAGCAGCTCGGTGGGCGACTATGGCTACACCTTC
15,.,.,TRBJ2-1,TRBV11-3,CASSFRGAARNEQFF,TGTGCCAGCAGCTTTCGGGGGGCCGCTCGGAATGAGCAGTTCTTC
14,TRBD1,.,TRBJ1-1,TRBV6-6,CASSRTGVSGEAFF,TGTGCCAGCAGCCGAACAGGGGTCAGTGGTGAAGCTTTCTTT
21,TRBD1,.,TRBJ2-7,TRBV18,CASSPERNRDRGPYFSYEQYF,TGTGCCAGCTCACCCGAGAGAAACCGGGACAGGGGGCCTTATTTCAGCTACGAGCAGTACTTC
13,.,.,TRBJ1-2,TRBV2,CASRETVNYGYTF,TGTGCCAGCAGGGAGACGGTGAACTATGGCTACACCTTC
11,.,.,TRBJ1-2,TRBV28,CASSLFYGYTF,TGTGCCAGCAGTCTTTTCTATGGCTACACCTTC
14,.,.,TRBJ2-3,TRBV6-5,CASSQEGAQNTQYF,TGTGCCAGCAGTCAGGAGGGGGCGCAGAATACGCAGTATTTT
13,.,.,TRBJ1-2,TRBV5-1,CASSLVQDHGYTF,TGCGCCAGCAGCTTGGTACAGGATCATGGCTACACCTTC
13,.,.,TRBJ1-5,TRBV7-9,CASSPPGAQPQHF,TGTGCCAGCAGCCCTCCCGGTGCCCAGCCCCAGCATTTT
15,.,once,TRBJ2-1,TRBV3-1/TRBV3-2,CASSQEAPAYNEQFF,TGTGCCAGCAGCCAGGAGGCCCCAGCCTACAATGAGCAGTTCTTC
12,.,.,TRBJ2-7,TRBV13,CASGRGLGEQYF,TGTGCCAGCGGCCGGGGGTTAGGCGAGCAGTACTTC
10,.,few,TRBJ1-1,TRBV29-1,CSIQNTEAFF,TGCAGCATACAGAACACTGAAGCTTTCTTT
13,TRBD1,.,TRBJ1-2,TRBV3-1/TRBV3-2,CASRRQGGYGYTF,TGTGCCAGCAGGAGACAGGGGGGTTATGGCTACACCTTC
11,.,few,TRBJ1-1,TRBV6-5,CASTRDREAFF,TGTGCCAGCACCAGAGACAGAGAAGCTTTCTTT
16,TRBD1,once,TRBJ1-2,TRBV7-3,CASSEYDYRGPSGYTF,TGTGCCAGCAGCGAATACGATTATAGGGGGCCATCGGGCTACACCTTC
13,TRBD1,once,TRBJ2-1,TRBV2,CASRGTVVGEQFF,TGTGCCAGCAGGGGGACAGTGGTCGGGGAGCAGTTCTTC
12,.,few,TRBJ1-2,TRBV29-1,CSVSGGNYGYTF,TGCAGCGTTTCGGGGGGGAACTATGGCTACACCTTC
14,TRBD1,.,TRBJ1-1,TRBV5-1,CASRLQGVDTEAFF,TGCGCCAGCAGGCTCCAGGGGGTTGACACTGAAGCTTTCTTT
13,TRBD1,.,TRBJ1-2,TRBV5-6,CASSSGTAYGYTF,TGTGCCAGCAGCTCCGGGACAGCCTATGGCTACACCTTC
14,.,.,TRBJ1-3,TRBV5-4,CASSFGGSGNTIYF,TGTGCCAGCAGCTTCGGGGGCTCTGGAAACACCATATATTTT